This TCR beta chain was captured in a study of Graves' ophthalmopathy and Graves' hyperthyroidism. Study results and limitations: The model forecast ophthalmopathy progression, reaching 70.59% sensitivity and around 75% specificity.

Other autoimmune disease, uncontrolled infection, pregnancy and lactation led to exclusion. Diagnosis used clinical symptoms, serum thyroxine, TRAb, thyroid ultrasound and orbital computed tomography. RNA served as the template for amplifying TCR beta CDR3 regions. In the first round, RT-PCR was carried out with HTBI primers, and a multiplex PCR formed the second round. TCRdb processed the multiplex PCR reads anew with MiXCR; each CDR3 protein has one entry. The sample comprises hundreds of thousands of distinct CDR3 sequences, roughly 40% of which are singletons, and approximately 43% rests with the top ten. As concerns this clonotype: The antigen is not known.

CDR1 and CDR2 from the germline V gene are SQVTM and ANQGSEA. Trimming removed 6 bases from V and 2 bases from J; junction bases left unmatched: 5. This CDR3 has 15 residues. V gene TRBV29-1 combines with J gene TRBJ2-2, with TRBD1 matching 11 bases. Sample: peripheral blood. This receptor was identified in an adult man with Graves' ophthalmopathy. In DNA form, the CDR3 reads TGCAGCGTCCGGGACAGGGGGGCAAACACCGGGGAGCTGTTTTTT. It encodes CSVRDRGANTGELFF.